This entry features one T cell receptor (beta chain) sequence. The target antigen is unknown. TCRdb recomputed calls from the 5' RACE reads with MiXCR, one row per CDR3 protein. The sample has some 210,000 distinct CDR3 sequences, around 16% seen once. The CDR3 runs 14 residues. Germline V CDR1 and CDR2: SQVTM, ANQGSEA. J gave up 6 bases and V 6 bases, and 9 bases lay outside the gene matches. The data derive from a study of T-cell memory formation after mild COVID-19. Study background: TCR clusters showed largely donor specificity. General study findings and limits: Later expanders leaned CD4+, whereas day 15 to 85 contracting clones were balanced CD4/CD8.

Sequenced material: PBMCs or a T cell subset sorted from them (not recorded which). This TCR came from an adult woman who had mild COVID-19 (a few samples of this study predate the infection). Cell type and time point are not known. The J gene is TRBJ2-3, the V gene TRBV29-1, with 10 bases matching TRBD2. DNA for the CDR3: TGCAGCGTGTCTCCTAGCGGGAGCGGTGATACGCAGTATTTT. Protein sequence: CSVSPSGSGDTQYF.